Listed below are T cell receptor beta chains from one sample, sequenced in a study of PD-1 blockade in classical Hodgkin lymphoma. Here immunoSEQ multiplex PCR was the method, and the copy in TCRdb shows in-frame clones only, minus some. This table holds some 20,000 clones, just over 85% found once. The sequences come from peripheral blood mononuclear cells (PBMCs), collected before the second cycle of nivolumab. Receptors originate from a human donor with classical Hodgkin lymphoma. Each CDR3 is given with its conserved first and last residue. The D gene is left open where the match is weak. Not all rows give a size; the values are once, few, many and, for expanded clones, a class.

j_call	d_call	v_call	clone_size	cdr3_aa	cdr3_nt
TRBJ1-1	TRBD1	TRBV30	few	CALGQGWAEAFF	TGTGCCTTGGGACAGGGGTGGGCTGAAGCTTTCTTT
TRBJ1-5	TRBD1	TRBV29-1	-	CSVWAGGQPQHF	TGCAGCGTTTGGGCAGGGGGGCAGCCCCAGCATTTT
TRBJ1-5	TRBD1	TRBV5-1	-	CASRDPGGDQPQHF	TGCGCCAGCAGGGATCCAGGGGGCGATCAGCCCCAGCATTTT
TRBJ2-3	TRBD2	TRBV6-1	-	CASSEGTSGGARSIDTQYF	TGTGCCAGCAGTGAAGGGACTAGCGGGGGGGCCCGCTCAATAGATACGCAGTATTTT
TRBJ2-1	-	TRBV9	-	CASSVRGAEGNEQFF	TGTGCCAGCAGCGTACGGGGGGCCGAAGGGAATGAGCAGTTCTTC
TRBJ2-3	-	TRBV4-1	-	CASSPILATTDTQYF	TGCGCCAGCAGCCCGATACTAGCAACCACAGATACGCAGTATTTT
TRBJ1-1	-	TRBV7-8	-	CASSAIRETEAFF	TGTGCCAGCAGCGCAATCAGGGAGACTGAAGCTTTCTTT
TRBJ2-2	-	TRBV5-5	few	CASARESTANTGELFF	TGTGCCAGCGCGAGGGAATCGACGGCGAACACCGGGGAGCTGTTTTTT
TRBJ1-1	-	TRBV19	-	CASSIAHTVNTEAFF	TGTGCCAGTAGTATTGCCCATACTGTGAACACTGAAGCTTTCTTT
TRBJ2-1	-	TRBV10-3	-	CADGPYNEQFF	TGTGCCGATGGACCATACAATGAGCAGTTCTTC
TRBJ1-2	-	TRBV7-9	-	CASSSQAANYGYTF	TGTGCCAGCAGCTCCCAGGCCGCTAACTATGGCTACACCTTC